These 7 T cell receptor beta chains came from one sample sequenced in a study of T-cell reconstitution after alpha-beta-depleted transplantation in children. The TCRbeta library was prepared with unique molecular identifiers. Via MiXCR, TCRdb re-called the PCR reads, giving one row per CDR3 protein. The table has more than 60,000 distinct CDR3 sequences, 6% to 8% seen once. Sample: PBMCs from the stem cell graft donor, taken from the stem cell graft. These TCRs come from a human donor who donated a stem cell graft to a child with acute lymphoblastic leukemia.

This clonotype has ten or more counts. V is TRBV29-1 and J is TRBJ1-3, with unresolved D. V dropped 4 bases and J dropped 0 bases, with 16 bases sitting between them. This CDR3 spans 16 amino acids. The V gene's germline CDR1 is SQVTM and CDR2 ANQGSEA. CDR3 sequence: CSVVLLVGGSGNTIYF. The CDR3 DNA reads as TGCAGCGTTGTCTTGTTGGTCGGAGGCTCTGGAAACACCATATATTTT. Filled out from reference TRBV29-1 and TRBJ1-3, the complete variable domain reads SAVISQKPSRDICQRGTSLTIQCQVDSQVTMMFWYRQQPGQSLTLIATANQGSEATYESGFVIDKFPISRPNLTFSTLTVSNMSPEDSSIYLCSVVLLVGGSGNTIYFGEGSWLTVV.

This clonotype was detected many times. The chain couples TRBV20-1 to TRBJ2-1; unclear D gene. From germline, CDR1 is DFQATT and CDR2 SNEGSKA (reference sequence). The germline V and J ends were trimmed by 2 bases and 9 bases, with 14 bases remaining between them. The CDR3 runs to 13 residues. This CDR3 is CSARSPSMGEQFF. The CDR3 DNA reads TGCAGTGCTAGAAGTCCCAGCATGGGTGAGCAGTTCTTC.

A few counts support this clonotype. The chain combines TRBV7-9 with TRBJ2-7; 7 bases fit TRBD2. The trim removed 5 bases at V and 5 bases at J, leaving 6 bases unmatched. The CDR3 is 13 residues long. The V gene's germline CDR1 is SEHNR and CDR2 FQNEAQ (reference sequence). The CDR3 nucleotides are TGTGCCAGCAGCCCAAGTGGGAGGGACGAGCAGTACTTC. Residues: CASSPSGRDEQYF.

The gene calls are TRBV12-3 or TRBV12-4 and TRBJ2-1; 9 nucleotides align to TRBD2. J lost 0 bases, V lost 2 bases, and 17 bases had no gene match. The CDR3 covers 21 residues. In nucleotides, the CDR3 is TGTGCCAGCAGTTTAAGGCGGTGGCGGCTAGCGGGGCCGAGCTCCTACAATGAGCAGTTCTTC. Its translation: CASSLRRWRLAGPSSYNEQFF.

This clonotype turned up a few times. The chain is built from TRBV29-1 and TRBJ1-1, with D maybe TRBD1 (6 bases). CDR1 and CDR2 (germline): SQVTM, ANQGSEA. The CDR3 contains 16 residues. The V end was cut by 0 bases, the J end by 1 base, with 15 bases between. Here the CDR3 reads CSVEDRGQQTNTEAFF. The DNA for the CDR3 is TGCAGCGTTGAAGATCGAGGACAGCAAACGAACACTGAAGCTTTCTTT.

At least ten counts were recorded for this clonotype. The rearrangement joins TRBV7-9 to TRBJ2-7; 8 bases line up with TRBD1. This CDR3 contains 13 residues. With V trimmed by 5 bases and J by 6 bases, 6 bases remained unmatched. CDR1 is SEHNR, CDR2 FQNEAQ, per germline (reference sequence). The CDR3 DNA reads as TGTGCCAGCAGCGGAAGGACAGGGACCGAGCAGTACTTC. Protein sequence: CASSGRTGTEQYF.

This clonotype has ten or more counts. The gene calls are TRBV10-1 and TRBJ2-7; the D gene is possibly TRBD2 (6 bases). Germline V gene sequence: CDR1 WNHNN, CDR2 SYGVQD (reference sequence). The CDR3 loop spans 15 amino acids. Trimming shortened V by 6 bases and J by 3 bases, and 18 bases separated the two germline ends. The CDR3 DNA is TGCGCCAGCAGCTCTGGAGGGCAGGGAATCTACGAGCAGTACTTC. This gives the protein CASSSGGQGIYEQYF.